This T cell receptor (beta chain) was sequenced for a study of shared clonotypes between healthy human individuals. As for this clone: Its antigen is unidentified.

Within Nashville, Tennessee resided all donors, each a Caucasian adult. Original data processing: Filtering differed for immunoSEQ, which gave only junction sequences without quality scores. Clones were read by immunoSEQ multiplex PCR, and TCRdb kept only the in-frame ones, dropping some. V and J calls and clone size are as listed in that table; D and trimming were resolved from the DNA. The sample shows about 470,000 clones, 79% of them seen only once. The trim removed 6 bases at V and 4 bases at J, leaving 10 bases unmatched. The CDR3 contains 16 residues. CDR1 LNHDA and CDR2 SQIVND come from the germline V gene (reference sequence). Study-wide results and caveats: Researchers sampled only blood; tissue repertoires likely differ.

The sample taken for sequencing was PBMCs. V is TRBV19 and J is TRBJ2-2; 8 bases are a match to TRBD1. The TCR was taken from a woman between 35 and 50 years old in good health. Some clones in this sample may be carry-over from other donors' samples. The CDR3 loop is CASSRDRGIFTGELFF. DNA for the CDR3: TGTGCCAGTAGCCGCGACAGGGGAATTTTCACCGGGGAGCTGTTTTTT.